This T cell receptor beta chain was obtained from a study of shared T cell receptors in the human thymus (dated by TCRdb to about 2021). A note on the overall study: The study examined how self-reactive, shared T-cell receptor alpha chains are generated in the human thymus.

Library construction relied on the immunoSEQ multiplex PCR assay. Entries here come from immuneACCESS through TCRdb and include only in-frame sequences with V and J called. Some clones fail to appear in such tables; in the studies checked, an unresolved V gene covers under half of the shortfall, and the cause of the remainder is unknown. The sample table contains hundreds of thousands of clones; only one count was recorded for about 84% of them. In total, the top ten clones hold 0.013% of the sample. Spanning cysteine to phenylalanine, the CDR3 consists of 16 amino acids. The sequence is cut down to CDR3 DNA, 48 bases in frame from base 1. CDR1 is given as SEHNR and CDR2 as FQNEAQ, both from the germline V gene (reference sequence). Cut back by 0 bases and 6 bases, the V and J ends lie 17 bases apart. With regard to this clone: This clone's antigen is unknown. Base qualities are not provided; no much larger clone lies one nucleotide away.

Another study also made use of these data, one on human thymus T cells. The second paper states: Donors were immunologically healthy infants undergoing open corrective cardiac surgery for congenital heart defects in Finland. Thymus tissue was collected as surgical resects that were removed during corrective cardiac surgery. Both the thymic and the peripheral blood repertoires appeared to show biased V and J gene segment usage. The related research found that thymic TCR repertoires overlapped highly between unrelated individuals. The study described the TCR alpha and beta repertoires in about eight infant thymus samples and a handful of matching peripheral blood samples. The cohort included 5 or 6 male and a couple of female infants, with donor ages spanning 7 to 244 days. Thymocytes were freed from the tissue by mechanical means and kept at -70 degrees C as pellets of roughly 9-30 million cells. A QIAsymphony instrument was used to extract genomic DNA from the frozen cell pellets. Using the immunoSEQ multiplex PCR assay, the TCRB and TCRAD loci were amplified from a standardized quantity of quality-controlled genomic DNA. The V(D)J region was spanned by amplicons of a length sufficient to cover the CDR3 and to identify V and J genes. The amplicons were sequenced on an Illumina platform via the commercial immunoSEQ service. Primer bias and sequencing errors were corrected as previously described, and TCRAD and TCRB definitions were based on the IMGT database. The repertoires were analysed using immunoSEQ Analyzer 3.0 and VDJTools for basic statistics, V/J segment usage, diversity estimates, rarefaction and pairwise overlap. Chao1, ChaoE, Efron-Thisted, Shannon and inverse Simpson indices were used to estimate diversity, which was also estimated on datasets down-sampled to the smallest sample. Repertoire overlap was assessed by strict matching of CDR3 nucleotide sequence, V gene and J gene, and clustering was done by Jaccard-based multidimensional scaling. On average, about 810,000 unique TCRB clonotypes were obtained from thymus samples, compared with around 78,000 from blood samples.

The V gene is TRBV7-9 and the J gene is TRBJ1-2, and TRBD1 may be the D gene, going by 5 matching bases. Sequencing used thymocytes. The origin of this receptor is a boy younger than two with a congenital heart defect. Donor details come from another sample of the same person, matched by shared clones. The sequence in DNA is TGTGCCAGCAGCTTAGCCTTGGGGCGAGGCCTCAATGGCTACACCTTC. The resulting protein is CASSLALGRGLNGYTF.